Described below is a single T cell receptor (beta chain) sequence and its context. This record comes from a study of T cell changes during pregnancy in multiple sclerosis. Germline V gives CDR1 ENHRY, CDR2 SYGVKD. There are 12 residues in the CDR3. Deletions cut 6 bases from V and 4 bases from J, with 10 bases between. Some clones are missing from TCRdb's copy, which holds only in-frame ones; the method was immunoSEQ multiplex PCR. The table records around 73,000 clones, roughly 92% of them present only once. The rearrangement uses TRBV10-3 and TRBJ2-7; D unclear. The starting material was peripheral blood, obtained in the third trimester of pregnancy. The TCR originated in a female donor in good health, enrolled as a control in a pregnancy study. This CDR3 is CAISPESYEQYF. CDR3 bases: TGTGCCATCAGCCCGGAGAGTTACGAGCAGTACTTC.